The clone carrying this T cell receptor beta chain appeared a few times. This CDR3 has 15 residues. Unmatched junction bases numbered 4, after V lost 6 bases and J lost 3 bases. Looked up from germline, CDR1 is MNHEY and CDR2 is SVGAGI. On cycle 4 day 1 and cycle 7 day 1, as well as at baseline, blood was sampled. Produced via immunoSEQ multiplex PCR; TCRdb's table is partial and in-frame only. The sample contains some 71,000 clones, roughly 80% of which appear only once. This entry belongs to a study of OX40 agonist ivuxolimab in advanced cancers. Study-level background: The patients received ivuxolimab by intravenous route every 2 weeks at 0.01 to 10 mg/kg. Three patients had partial responses: one hepatocellular carcinoma, two cutaneous melanoma.

This receptor was identified in an adult with an advanced solid tumor such as melanoma, head and neck, liver or kidney cancer. The rearrangement links TRBV6-5 to TRBJ1-6, with 8 bases that match TRBD1. Sequences were derived from CD4+ or CD8+ T cells sorted from blood, sampled in a trial of the OX40 agonist ivuxolimab. CDR3: CASRSDRDYNSPLHF. DNA of the CDR3: TGTGCCAGCAGGTCGGACAGGGACTATAATTCACCCCTCCACTTT.